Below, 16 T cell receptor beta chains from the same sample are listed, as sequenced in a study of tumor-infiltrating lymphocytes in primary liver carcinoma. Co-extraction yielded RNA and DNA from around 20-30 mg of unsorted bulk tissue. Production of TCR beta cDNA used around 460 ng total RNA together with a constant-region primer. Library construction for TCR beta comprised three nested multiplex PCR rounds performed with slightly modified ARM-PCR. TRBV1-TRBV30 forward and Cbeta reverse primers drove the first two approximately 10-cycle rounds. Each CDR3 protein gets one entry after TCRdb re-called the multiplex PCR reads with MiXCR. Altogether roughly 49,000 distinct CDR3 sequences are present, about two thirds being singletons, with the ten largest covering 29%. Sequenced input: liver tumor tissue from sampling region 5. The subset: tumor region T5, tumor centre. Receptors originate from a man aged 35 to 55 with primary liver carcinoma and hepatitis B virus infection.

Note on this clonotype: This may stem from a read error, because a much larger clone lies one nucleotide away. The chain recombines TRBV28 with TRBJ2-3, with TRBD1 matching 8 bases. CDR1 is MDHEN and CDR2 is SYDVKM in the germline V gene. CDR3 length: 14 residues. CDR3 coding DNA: TGTGTCAGCTTTACAGGGGGATACTTGGATACGCAGTATTTT. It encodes CVSFTGGYLDTQYF.

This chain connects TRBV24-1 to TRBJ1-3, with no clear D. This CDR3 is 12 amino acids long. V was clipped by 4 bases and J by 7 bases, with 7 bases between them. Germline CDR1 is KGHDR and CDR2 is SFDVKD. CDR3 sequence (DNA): TGTGCCACCAGTGAAAACGATAACACCATATATTTT. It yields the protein CATSENDNTIYF.

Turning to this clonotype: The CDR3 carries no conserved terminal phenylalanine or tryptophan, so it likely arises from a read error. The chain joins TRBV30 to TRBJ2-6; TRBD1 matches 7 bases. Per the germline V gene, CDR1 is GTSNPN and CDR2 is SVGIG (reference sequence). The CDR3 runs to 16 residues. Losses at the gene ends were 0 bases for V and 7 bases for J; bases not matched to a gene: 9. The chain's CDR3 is CAWSVDRAPSANVLTL. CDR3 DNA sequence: TGTGCCTGGAGTGTAGACAGGGCCCCTAGTGCCAACGTCCTGACTTTA.

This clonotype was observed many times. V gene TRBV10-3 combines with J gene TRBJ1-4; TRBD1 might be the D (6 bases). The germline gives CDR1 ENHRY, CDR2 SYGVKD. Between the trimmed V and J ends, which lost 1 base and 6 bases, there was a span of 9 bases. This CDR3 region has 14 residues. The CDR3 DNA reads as TGTGCCATCAGTGAGTGGTCAGGGGATGAAAAACTGTTTTTT. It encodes CAISEWSGDEKLFF.

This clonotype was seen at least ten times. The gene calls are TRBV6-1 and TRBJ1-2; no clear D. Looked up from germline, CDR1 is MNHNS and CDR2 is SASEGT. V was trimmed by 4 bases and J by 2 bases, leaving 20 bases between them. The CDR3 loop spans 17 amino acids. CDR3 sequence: CASSVRPFGVANYGYTF. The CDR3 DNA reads TGTGCCAGCAGTGTACGACCGTTCGGGGTAGCGAACTATGGCTACACCTTC.

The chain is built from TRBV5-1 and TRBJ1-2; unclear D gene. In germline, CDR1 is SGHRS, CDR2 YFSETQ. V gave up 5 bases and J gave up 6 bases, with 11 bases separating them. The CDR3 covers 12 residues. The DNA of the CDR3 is TGCGCCAGCAGTCCACTGGGTAATGGCTACACCTTC. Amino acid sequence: CASSPLGNGYTF.

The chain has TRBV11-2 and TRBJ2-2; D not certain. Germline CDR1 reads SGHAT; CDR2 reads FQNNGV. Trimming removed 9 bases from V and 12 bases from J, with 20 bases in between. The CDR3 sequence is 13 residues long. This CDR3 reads CASGWVLLGKLFF. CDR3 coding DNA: TGTGCCAGTGGCTGGGTCCTTCTTGGGAAGCTGTTTTTT.

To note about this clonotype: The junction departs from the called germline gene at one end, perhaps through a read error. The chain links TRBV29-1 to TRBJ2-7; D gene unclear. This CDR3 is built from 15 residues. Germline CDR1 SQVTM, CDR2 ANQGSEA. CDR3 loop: CSVEEPGRLTYERYF. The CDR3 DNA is TGCAGCGTTGAAGAACCCGGCAGGCTGACCTATGAGCGGTACTTC.

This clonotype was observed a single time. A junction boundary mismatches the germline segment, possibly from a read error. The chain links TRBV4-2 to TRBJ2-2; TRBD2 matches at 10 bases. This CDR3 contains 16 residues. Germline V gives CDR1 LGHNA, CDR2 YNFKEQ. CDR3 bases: TGTGCCAGCAACCAAGATCTAGCGGGAGATGGCGGGGAGATGTTTTTT. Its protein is CASNQDLAGDGGEMFF.

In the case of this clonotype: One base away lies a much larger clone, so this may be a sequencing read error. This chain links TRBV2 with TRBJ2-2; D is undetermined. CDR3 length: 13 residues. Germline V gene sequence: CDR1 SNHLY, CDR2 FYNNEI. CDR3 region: CANSPRDTGELFF. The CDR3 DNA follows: TGTGCCAACAGTCCCCGGGACACCGGGGAGCTGTTTTTT.

CDR3 DNA sequence: TGTGCCAGCAATCTTTGGACAGGAATGAAAGCTTGGGCCAACGTCCTGACTTTC. It yields the protein CASNLWTGMKAWANVLTF. V gene TRBV6-5 combines with J gene TRBJ2-6, with TRBD1 matching 7 bases. This CDR3 is 18 amino acids long. Germline CDR1 is MNHEY and CDR2 is SVGAGI. With V trimmed by 7 bases and J by 5 bases, 17 bases remained unmatched.

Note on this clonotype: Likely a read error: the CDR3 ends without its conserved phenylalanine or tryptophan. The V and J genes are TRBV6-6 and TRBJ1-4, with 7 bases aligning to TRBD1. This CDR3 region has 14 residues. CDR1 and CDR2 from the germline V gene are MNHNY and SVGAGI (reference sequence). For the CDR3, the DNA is TGTGCCAGCAGTCACTCGGGACAGTACGAGAAACTGTTTTTA. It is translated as CASSHSGQYEKLFL.

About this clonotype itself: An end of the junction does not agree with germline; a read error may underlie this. The CDR3 sequence: CATSQEPGHSNEKLFF. In DNA form, the CDR3 reads TGTGCCACCAGCCAGGAACCGGGACACTCTAATGAAAAACTGTTTTTT. The chain uses TRBV14 and TRBJ1-4; TRBD1 is a possible D gene (6 bases). The CDR3 is made up of 16 amino acids. The germline V gene has CDR1 SGHDN and CDR2 FVKESK.

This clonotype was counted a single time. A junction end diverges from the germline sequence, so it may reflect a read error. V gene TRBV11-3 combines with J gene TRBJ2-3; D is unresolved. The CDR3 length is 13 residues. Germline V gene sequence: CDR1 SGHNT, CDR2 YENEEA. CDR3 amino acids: CASSWHEADTQYF. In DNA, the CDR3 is TGTGCCAGCAGCTGGCATGAGGCAGATACGCAATATTTT.

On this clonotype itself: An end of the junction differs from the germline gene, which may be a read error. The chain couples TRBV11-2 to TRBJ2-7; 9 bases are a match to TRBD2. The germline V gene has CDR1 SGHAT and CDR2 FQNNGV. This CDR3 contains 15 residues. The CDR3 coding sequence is TGTGACAGCATCCTAAGGATAGCGGGAGAACTCGAGCAGTACTTC. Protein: CDSILRIAGELEQYF.

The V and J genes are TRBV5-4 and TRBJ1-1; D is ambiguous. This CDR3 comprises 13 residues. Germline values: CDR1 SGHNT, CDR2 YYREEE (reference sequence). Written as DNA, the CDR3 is TGTACTAGCAGCTCCCCAGACCGTACTGAAGCTTTCTTT. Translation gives CTSSSPDRTEAFF.